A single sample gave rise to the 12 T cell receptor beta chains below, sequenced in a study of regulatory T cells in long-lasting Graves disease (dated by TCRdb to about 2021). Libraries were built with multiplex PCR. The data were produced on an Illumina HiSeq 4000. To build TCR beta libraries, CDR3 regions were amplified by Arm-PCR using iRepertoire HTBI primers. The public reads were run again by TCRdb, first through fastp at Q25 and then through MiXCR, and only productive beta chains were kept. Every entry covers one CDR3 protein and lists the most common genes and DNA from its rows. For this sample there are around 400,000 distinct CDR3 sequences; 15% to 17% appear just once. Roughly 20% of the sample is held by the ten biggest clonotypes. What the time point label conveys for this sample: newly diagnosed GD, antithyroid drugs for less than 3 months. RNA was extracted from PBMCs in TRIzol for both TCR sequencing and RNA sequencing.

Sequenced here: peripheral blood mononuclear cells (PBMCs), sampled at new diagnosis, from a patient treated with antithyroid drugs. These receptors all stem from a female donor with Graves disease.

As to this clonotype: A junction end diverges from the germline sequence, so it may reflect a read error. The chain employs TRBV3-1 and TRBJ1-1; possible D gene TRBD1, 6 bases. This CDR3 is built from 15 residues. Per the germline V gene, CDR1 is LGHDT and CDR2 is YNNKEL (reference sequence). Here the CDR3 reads CAGSLQGVGITEAFF. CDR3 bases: TGTGCCGGCAGCCTACAGGGTGTGGGTATCACTGAAGCTTTCTTT.

As DNA, the CDR3 is TGTGCCAGCAGCCCCTCGGCGCTGAGGAATTCACCCCTCCACTTT. This gives the protein CASSPSALRNSPLHF. The chain joins TRBV3-1 to TRBJ1-6; no firm D call. The V end was cut by 4 bases, the J end by 7 bases, with 14 bases between. The CDR3 is made up of 15 amino acids. CDR1 and CDR2 from the germline V gene are LGHDT and YNNKEL (reference sequence).

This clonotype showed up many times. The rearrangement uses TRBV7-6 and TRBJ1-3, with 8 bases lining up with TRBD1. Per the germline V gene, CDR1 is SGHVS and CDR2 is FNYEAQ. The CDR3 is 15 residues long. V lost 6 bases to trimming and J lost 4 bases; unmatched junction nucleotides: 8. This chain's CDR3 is CASSLATGAGNTIYF. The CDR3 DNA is TGTGCCAGCAGTTTGGCGACAGGGGCCGGAAACACCATATATTTT.

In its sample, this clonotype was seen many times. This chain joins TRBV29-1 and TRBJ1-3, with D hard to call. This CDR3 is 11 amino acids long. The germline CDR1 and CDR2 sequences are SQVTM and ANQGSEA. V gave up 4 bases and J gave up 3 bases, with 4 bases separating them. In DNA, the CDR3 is TGCAGCGTTGTAGGTGGAAACACCATATATTTT. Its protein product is CSVVGGNTIYF.

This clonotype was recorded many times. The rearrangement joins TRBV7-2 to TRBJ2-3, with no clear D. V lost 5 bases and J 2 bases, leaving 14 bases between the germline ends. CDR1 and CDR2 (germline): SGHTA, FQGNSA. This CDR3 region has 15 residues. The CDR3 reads CASSLKSGPTDTQYF. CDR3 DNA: TGTGCCAGCAGCCTTAAGTCAGGTCCCACAGATACGCAGTATTTT.

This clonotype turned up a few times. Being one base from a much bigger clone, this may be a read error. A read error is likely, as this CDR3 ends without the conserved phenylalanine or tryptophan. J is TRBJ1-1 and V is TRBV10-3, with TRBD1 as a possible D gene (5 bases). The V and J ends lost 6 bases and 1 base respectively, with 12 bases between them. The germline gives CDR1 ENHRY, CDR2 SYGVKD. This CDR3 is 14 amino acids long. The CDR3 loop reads CAIRSGTSNTEAFL. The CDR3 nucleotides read TGTGCCATCAGATCCGGGACGTCGAACACTGAAGCTTTCCTT.

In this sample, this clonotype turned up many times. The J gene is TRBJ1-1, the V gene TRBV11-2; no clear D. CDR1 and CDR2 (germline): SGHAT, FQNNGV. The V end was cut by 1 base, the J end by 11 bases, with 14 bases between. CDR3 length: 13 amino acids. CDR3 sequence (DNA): TGTGCCAGCAGCTTAGTTAGAGGCCGGAGGGCTTTCTTT. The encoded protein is CASSLVRGRRAFF. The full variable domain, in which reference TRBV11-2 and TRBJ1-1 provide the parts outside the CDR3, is EAGVAQSPRYKIIEKRQSVAFWCNPISGHATLYWYQQILGQGPKLLIQFQNNGVVDDSQLPKDRFSAERLKGVDSTLKIQPAKLEDSAVYLCASSLVRGRRAFFGQGTRLTVV.

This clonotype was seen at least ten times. CDR3: CASSLAGQGGARQETQYF. CDR3 DNA sequence: TGTGCCAGCAGCTTAGCTGGACAGGGGGGCGCTAGGCAAGAGACCCAGTACTTC. The chain is built from TRBV7-8 and TRBJ2-5; TRBD1 matches 10 bases. Germline V gene sequence: CDR1 SGHVS, CDR2 FQNEAQ. The CDR3 is made up of 18 amino acids. With 0 bases clipped from V and 2 bases from J, the junction kept 9 bases outside the gene matches.

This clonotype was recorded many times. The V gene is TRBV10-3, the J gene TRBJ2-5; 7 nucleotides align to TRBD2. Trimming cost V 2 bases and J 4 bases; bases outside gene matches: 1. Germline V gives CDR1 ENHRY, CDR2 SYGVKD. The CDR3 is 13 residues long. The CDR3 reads CAISEIAGETQYF. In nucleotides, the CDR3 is TGTGCCATCAGTGAGATAGCGGGAGAGACCCAGTACTTC.

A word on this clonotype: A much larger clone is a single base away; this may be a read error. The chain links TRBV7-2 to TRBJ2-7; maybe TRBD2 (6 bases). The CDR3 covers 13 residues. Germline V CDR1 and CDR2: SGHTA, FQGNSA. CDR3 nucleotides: TGTGCCAGCAGACGGGACTCTTCCTACGAGCGGTACTTC. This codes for CASRRDSSYERYF.

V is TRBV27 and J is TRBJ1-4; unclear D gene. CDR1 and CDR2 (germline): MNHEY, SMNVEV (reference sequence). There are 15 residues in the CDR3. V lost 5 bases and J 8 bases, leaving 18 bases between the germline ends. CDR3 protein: CASSPYYGKTEKLFF. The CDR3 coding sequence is TGTGCCAGCAGTCCATACTACGGGAAAACGGAAAAACTGTTTTTT. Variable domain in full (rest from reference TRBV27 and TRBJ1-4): EAQVTQNPRYLITVTGKKLTVTCSQNMNHEYMSWYRQDPGLGLRQIYYSMNVEVTDKGDVPEGYKVSRKEKRNFPLILESPSPNQTSLYFCASSPYYGKTEKLFFGSGTQLSVL.

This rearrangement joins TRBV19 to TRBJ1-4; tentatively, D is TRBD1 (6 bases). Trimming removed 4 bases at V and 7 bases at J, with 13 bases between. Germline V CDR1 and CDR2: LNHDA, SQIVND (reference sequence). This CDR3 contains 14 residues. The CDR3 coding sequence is TGTGCCAGTAGTACCGGCGGGGGCAGTGAAAAACTGTTTTTT. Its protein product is CASSTGGGSEKLFF.